This TCR beta chain appears in the sequencing data of a study of shared clonotypes between healthy human individuals. About this clone itself: The antigen remains undetermined. Other DNA sequences of this sample code for an identical CDR3.

Study observations and caveats: The expectation was that sequencing depth would affect clonotype sharing among donors. Memory subsets generally showed lower estimated richness than naive subsets.

Clones were sequenced by immunoSEQ multiplex PCR, and TCRdb holds only the in-frame ones, with some missing. The table includes some 380,000 clones, 90% to 97% detected once. Sequenced material: memory CD8+ T cells sorted from blood. Subset described: CD45RO+ cells pooled with CCR7-negative TemRA cells. The receptor comes from a man aged 25 to 40 in good health.

As DNA, the CDR3 is TGCGCCAGCAGCTGGGGACTCCTCCAAGAGACCCAGTACTTC. Translating gives CASSWGLLQETQYF. This chain links TRBV5-1 with TRBJ2-5; D is perhaps TRBD2 (6 bases). Germline V lookup: CDR1 SGHRS, CDR2 YFSETQ. The CDR3 is made up of 14 amino acids. Trimming pared 3 bases from V and 1 base from J, leaving 10 bases between.